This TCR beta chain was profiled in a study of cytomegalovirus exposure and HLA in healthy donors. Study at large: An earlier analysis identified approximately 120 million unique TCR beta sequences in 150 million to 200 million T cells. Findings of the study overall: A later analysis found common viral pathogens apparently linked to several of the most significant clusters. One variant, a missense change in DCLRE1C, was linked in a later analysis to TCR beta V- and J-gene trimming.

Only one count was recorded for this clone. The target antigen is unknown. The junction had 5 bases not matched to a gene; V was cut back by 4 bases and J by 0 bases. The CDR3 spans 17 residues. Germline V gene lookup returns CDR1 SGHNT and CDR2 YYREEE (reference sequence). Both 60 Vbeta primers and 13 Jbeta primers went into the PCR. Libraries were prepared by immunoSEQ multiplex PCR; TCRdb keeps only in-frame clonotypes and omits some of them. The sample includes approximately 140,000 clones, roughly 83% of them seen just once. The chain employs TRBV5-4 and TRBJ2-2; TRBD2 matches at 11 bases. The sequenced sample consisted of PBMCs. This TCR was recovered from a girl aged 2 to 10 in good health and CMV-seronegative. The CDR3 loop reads CASSQEGLAANTGELFF. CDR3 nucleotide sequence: TGTGCCAGCAGCCAGGAGGGACTAGCGGCGAACACCGGGGAGCTGTTTTTT.